This T cell receptor beta chain was obtained from a study of cytotoxic CD8 clonotypes in ibrutinib-treated CLL (dated by TCRdb to the early 2020s). Context from the whole study: The cohort included roughly 15 treatment-naive and approximately twelve relapsed/refractory patients; 17 were IGHV unmutated. The response samples were drawn at a median of 12 months into treatment, with a range of about 6 to 40 months. An average of 255,043 productive templates and some 100,000 productive rearrangements was obtained per sample. Partial responses were observed in roughly 24 patients and complete responses in 2; after a median follow-up of 68 months, remission was maintained in 14 patients and progression was observed in approximately 12. Every remission and progressive disease sample was obtained while ibrutinib was still being received by the patients. Longitudinal samples were available for about 30% of the roughly 86 trial participants. Cryopreserved peripheral blood mononuclear cells were collected at three points: before therapy, at response, and at either sustained remission or disease progression.

On this clone: This clone's antigen is unknown. The input lacks base qualities; no much larger clone sits a single base away.

Including cysteine and phenylalanine, the CDR3 has 14 amino acids. Here the CDR3 DNA is all that survives: 42 bases in frame from base 1. Trimming at the junction amounts to 0 bases on V and 4 bases on J, and the germline ends lie 10 bases apart. Based on the germline V gene, the CDR1 and CDR2 sequences are SGHDT and YYEEEE. Each clonotype received, on average, about 9.7x coverage in deep resolution sequencing performed on a MiSeq, where the target depth lay between 1 in 1 million and 1 in 200,000 T cells. The immunoSEQ hsTCRB Kit was used to generate TCR beta libraries. As for how the authors treated the data: ImmunoSEQ Data Assistant and ImmunoSEQ Analyzer were used for data analysis, and V, D and J genes were assigned according to IMGT definitions. Clonality, which ranges from 0 to 1, was calculated by subtracting the normalized Shannon entropy of productive rearrangement frequencies from one. Only overrepresented clonotypes making up at least 0.05% of each patient's repertoire were included in the public clonotype analysis. Repertoires from some 14 age-matched healthy donors in immuneACCESS were used as clonality controls. Not all clones reach the TCRdb copy of this immuneACCESS table, which keeps in-frame sequences only. Checked studies attribute under half of the gap to unresolved V genes and leave the rest unexplained. V, J and clone size are those of that table, while D and trimming were read from the DNA. The sample table lists 150,000 to 200,000 clones, around three quarters of them with a count of one. Clones ranked in the top ten supply around an eighth of the sample.

The full study reports these points: At ibrutinib response clonality went up, during sustained remission it held steady, and at progression it dropped back toward baseline. Public clonotypes were found to be uncommon and were observed to contract or remain stable during treatment; the increase in clonality was shown to reflect expansion of private clonotypes at ibrutinib response. At baseline, clonality was higher than in age-matched healthy donors and showed a strong correlation with circulating CD8+ T-cell counts. Sustained-remission and progressing patients did not have matched sampling times, and lymph node repertoires were not examined.

This specimen's time point label, interpreted: approximately 2 years on ibrutinib. For TCR beta library preparation, approximately 2.2 micrograms of genomic DNA were isolated from cryopreserved PBMCs. High-throughput TCR beta sequencing was performed on longitudinal blood samples from CLL patients receiving ibrutinib monotherapy. The patients took part in an open-label, single-center phase 2 trial of ibrutinib monotherapy. This TCR was sampled from a human donor with chronic lymphocytic leukemia. The sequence is built from TRBV5-6 and TRBJ2-5; confidence is insufficient to name the D gene. The specimen was PBMCs, collected after 24 months of ibrutinib treatment. The CDR3 protein sequence reads: CASSLVSRGETQYF. The nucleotide sequence reads as follows: TGTGCCAGCAGCTTGGTATCCAGAGGAGAGACCCAGTACTTC.